Given below is one TCR beta chain in context. The antigen remains unidentified. This sample was included in a study of CD4 T cells in relation to SARS-CoV-2 and coronaviruses. Study-level background: The negative reference was HIV-1 Nef peptide pool or peptide-free culture. The restricting HLA molecule for shared crossreactive spike epitopes was mapped. Points from the study as a whole: This crossreactivity analysis covered spike protein alone, no other viral proteins.

The V gene lost 5 bases and the J gene lost 0 bases, with 14 bases spanning the gap. The germline CDR1 and CDR2 sequences are SGHTA and FQGTGA. The CDR3 consists of 16 residues. CD4+ T cells from unexposed donors were obtained before the COVID-19 pandemic (2011-2018). Isolation of CD4+ T cells took place after less than twelve days in culture. Some clones are missing from TCRdb's copy, which holds only in-frame ones; the method was immunoSEQ multiplex PCR. The table lists just over 15,000 clones, about 73% of them singletons. The TCR sequence derives from a human donor in good health. Input material: CD4+ T cells from PBMCs, cultured in vitro. This sequence joins TRBV7-3 and TRBJ2-1; D might be TRBD2 (5 bases). The CDR3 loop reads CASSRPSGSSYNEQFF. The CDR3 DNA sequence: TGTGCCAGCAGCCGACCCAGTGGGAGCTCCTACAATGAGCAGTTCTTC.